One T cell receptor beta chain is described in this entry. The entry originates in a study of blood T cell repertoires in COVID-19. Study information: The origin of the acute and convalescent COVID-19 samples was the United States, Italy and Spain. Sample material is recorded as cDNA or gDNA derived from T cells, B-cell-depleted T cells, or PBMCs.

Original processing notes: For nucleated cells, counts were estimated from reference gene primer amplification. Repertoires were generated with immunoSEQ multiplex PCR, while TCRdb's copy carries only in-frame clones and drops some. The DNA was the basis for D and trimming; V, J and clone size are from that table. The sample has approximately 310,000 clones, around 87% seen once. The material sequenced was peripheral blood. The receptor comes from a woman aged 45-65 years who had recovered from COVID-19.

In nucleotides, the CDR3 is TGTGCCAGCAGCTCCTCTAGCGGGAGGTTCAATGAGCAGTTCTTC. Its protein product is CASSSSSGRFNEQFF. This chain joins TRBV5-4 and TRBJ2-1; 11 bases map to TRBD2. The CDR3 consists of 15 residues. The germline CDR1 and CDR2 sequences are SGHNT and YYREEE (reference sequence). Trimming at V came to 3 bases and at J to 6 bases, leaving 5 bases not matched to a gene.